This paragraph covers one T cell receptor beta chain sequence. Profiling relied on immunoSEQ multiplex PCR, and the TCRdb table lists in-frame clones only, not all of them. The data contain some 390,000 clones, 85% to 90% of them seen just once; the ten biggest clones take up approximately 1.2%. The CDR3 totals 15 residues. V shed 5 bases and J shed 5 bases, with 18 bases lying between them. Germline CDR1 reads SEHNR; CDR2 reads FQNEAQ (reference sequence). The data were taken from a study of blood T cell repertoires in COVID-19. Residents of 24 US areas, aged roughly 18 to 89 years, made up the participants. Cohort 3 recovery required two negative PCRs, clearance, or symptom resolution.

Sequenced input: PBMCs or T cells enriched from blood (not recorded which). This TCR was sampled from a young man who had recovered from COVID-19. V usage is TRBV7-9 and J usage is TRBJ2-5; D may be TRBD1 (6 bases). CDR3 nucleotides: TGTGCCAGCAGCCGGGGACAACTGGATTGGGAGACCCAGTACTTC. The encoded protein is CASSRGQLDWETQYF.